The 14 T cell receptor beta chains given below trace back to one sample, sequenced in a study of cytomegalovirus exposure and HLA in healthy donors. Generated by immunoSEQ multiplex PCR, the TCRdb table keeps only in-frame clones and is missing some. The sample yields 150,000 to 200,000 clones, more than 65% seen once. Sample: PBMCs. All receptors derive from a woman between 18 and 29 years old in good health and CMV-seropositive.

The chain couples TRBV2 to TRBJ1-2; the match to TRBD1 covers 9 bases. There are 16 residues in the CDR3. J was trimmed by 0 bases and V by 6 bases; bases with no gene match: 8. CDR1 and CDR2 from the germline V gene are SNHLY and FYNNEI. This CDR3 reads CASRYPGQGANYGYTF. For the CDR3, the DNA is TGTGCCAGCAGGTATCCGGGACAGGGAGCTAACTATGGCTACACCTTC.

A few counts support this clone. This chain connects TRBV15 to TRBJ2-7; 9 bases line up with TRBD1. Germline V lookup: CDR1 LNHNV, CDR2 YYDKDF (reference sequence). Germline trimming cut 1 base from V and 3 bases from J; bases unmatched to any gene: 4. The CDR3 is 15 residues long. The CDR3 DNA reads TGTGCCACCAGCAGAGCCGGGACAGGGAACTACGAGCAGTACTTC. This translates into CATSRAGTGNYEQYF.

J is TRBJ1-1 and V is TRBV6-1; no reliable D call. CDR3 length equals 14 residues. V was cut by 6 bases and J by 2 bases, with 13 bases left in between. Germline V CDR1 and CDR2: MNHNS, SASEGT. The CDR3 reads CASRKTYPNTEAFF. CDR3 in DNA: TGTGCCAGCAGGAAAACATATCCAAACACTGAAGCTTTCTTT.

This chain links TRBV5-6 with TRBJ1-3, with a tentative D call TRBD1 (6 bases). This CDR3 is built from 16 residues. Trimming removed 4 bases at V and 6 bases at J, with 20 bases between. Germline V gene sequence: CDR1 SGHDT, CDR2 YYEEEE. The CDR3 is CASSDLQQGPTNTIYF. Written as DNA, the CDR3 is TGTGCCAGCAGCGACCTCCAACAGGGTCCCACAAACACCATATATTTT.

This rearrangement joins TRBV5-1 to TRBJ2-3; 8 bases line up with TRBD2. The CDR3 extends over 16 amino acids. The germline V gene has CDR1 SGHRS and CDR2 YFSETQ. Unmatched junction bases numbered 5, after V lost 1 base and J lost 1 base. The CDR3 DNA is TGCGCCAGCAGCTTGATACCAGCGGGGGGCACAGATACGCAGTATTTT. This gives the protein CASSLIPAGGTDTQYF.

V usage is TRBV10-3 and J usage is TRBJ1-2, with D possibly being TRBD1 (6 bases). In germline, CDR1 is ENHRY, CDR2 SYGVKD. Trimming cost V 11 bases and J 0 bases, with 22 bases left between them. The length of the CDR3 is 16 residues. Written as DNA, the CDR3 is TGTGCCGCCCGAGAGGGGACACGGGGCTCTAACTATGGCTACACCTTC. Translated, it gives CAAREGTRGSNYGYTF.

This rearrangement joins TRBV6-4 to TRBJ2-3; tentative D call: TRBD1 (6 bases). The CDR3 is 13 amino acids. The germline V gene has CDR1 MRHNA and CDR2 SNTAGT. Between the trimmed V and J ends, which lost 2 bases and 8 bases, there was a span of 11 bases. The CDR3: CASSDVLGGTQYF. The CDR3 DNA sequence: TGTGCCAGCAGTGACGTCCTAGGGGGTACGCAGTATTTT.

This clone was recorded a few times. The genes are TRBV5-1 and TRBJ2-5; TRBD2 matches at 12 bases. V dropped 5 bases and J dropped 2; count of bases not matched to a gene: 4. Germline V gene sequence: CDR1 SGHRS, CDR2 YFSETQ. The CDR3 covers 15 residues. CDR3 region: CASSYGTSGQETQYF. CDR3 sequence (DNA): TGCGCCAGCAGTTACGGGACTAGCGGGCAAGAGACCCAGTACTTC.

This clone was counted a single time. This sequence joins TRBV9 and TRBJ2-3, with D perhaps TRBD2 (5 bases). Trimming shortened V by 3 bases and J by 0 bases, and 8 bases separated the two germline ends. This CDR3 comprises 14 residues. Germline CDR1 and CDR2: SGDLS and YYNGEE. The CDR3: CASSASSSTDTQYF. CDR3 bases: TGTGCCAGCAGCGCTAGCTCTAGCACAGATACGCAGTATTTT.

This chain uses TRBV14 with TRBJ1-1; a possible D gene is TRBD1 (5 bases). V lost 2 bases and J 10 bases, leaving 11 bases between the germline ends. The CDR3 has 12 amino acids. Germline V gene sequence: CDR1 SGHDN, CDR2 FVKESK. The CDR3 protein is CASSQIRVGAFF. In nucleotides, the CDR3 is TGTGCCAGCAGCCAAATCAGGGTTGGAGCTTTCTTT.

This clone was detected ten times or more. The chain carries TRBV4-1 and TRBJ1-5, with 8 bases aligning to TRBD1. The germline V gene encodes CDR1 MGHRA and CDR2 YSYEKL. With V trimmed by 6 bases and J by 3 bases, 10 bases remained unmatched. This CDR3 region has 16 residues. The CDR3 reads CASSPGEDRDNQPQHF. DNA of the CDR3: TGCGCCAGCAGTCCCGGGGAGGACAGGGACAATCAGCCCCAGCATTTT.

The rearrangement joins TRBV5-1 to TRBJ2-5, with 16 positions matching TRBD2. Trimming at V came to 3 bases and at J to 5 bases, leaving 10 bases not matched to a gene. The CDR3 length is 18 residues. Germline CDR1 and CDR2: SGHRS and YFSETQ. The CDR3 spells CASSSTGTSGGAGETQYF. The DNA of the CDR3 is TGCGCCAGCAGCTCCACCGGGACTAGCGGGGGGGCCGGGGAGACCCAGTACTTC.

The V gene is TRBV5-1, the J gene TRBJ1-1, with 7 bases matching TRBD1. Germline CDR1 is SGHRS and CDR2 is YFSETQ. The CDR3 has 15 residues. V shed 0 bases, J shed 1 base, and the junction held 3 bases outside the gene matches. The CDR3 DNA sequence: TGCGCCAGCAGCTTGGACCCAGGGGGGAACACTGAAGCTTTCTTT. This translates into CASSLDPGGNTEAFF.

The chain links TRBV13 to TRBJ1-6; possibly TRBD1 for D (5 bases). The V end lost 5 bases, the J end lost 13 bases, and 24 bases lay between the germline ends. The CDR3 sequence is 16 residues long. Germline V gene sequence: CDR1 PRHDT, CDR2 FYEKMQ (reference sequence). The CDR3 sequence is CASSPVRGLNASPLHF. CDR3 DNA: TGTGCCAGCAGCCCCGTCCGGGGACTAAACGCATCGCCCCTCCACTTT. Looking up the rest from reference TRBV13 and TRBJ1-6 gives the full variable domain: AAGVIQSPRHLIKEKRETATLKCYPIPRHDTVYWYQQGPGQDPQFLISFYEKMQSDKGSIPDRFSAQQFSDYHSELNMSSLELGDSALYFCASSPVRGLNASPLHFGNGTRLTVT.